This T cell receptor beta chain was sequenced in a study of T cell responses to AZD1222 COVID-19 vaccine (dated by TCRdb to the early 2020s). Regarding the complete study: TCR sequencing covered 230 to 250 trial participants: 200 to 210 given two doses of AZD1222 and 26 given two doses of MenACWY control vaccine. Enrollment into the trials was organized by age into subgroups of 18-55, 56-69 and 70-plus years, and those subgroups contained roughly 150, 30 and 60 TCR-sequenced participants, respectively.

The CDR3 starts with the cysteine, ends with the phenylalanine, and has 14 residues. The kept DNA is CDR3 alone, 42 bases in frame from the first base. The germline V end is reduced by 3 bases and the J end by 9 bases; junction bases left unmatched: 5. In the germline V gene, CDR1 corresponds to SGDLS and CDR2 to YYNGEE. The full study reports these points: Only six AZD1222 recipients were SARS-CoV-2 seropositive at baseline, limiting conclusions about previously exposed vaccinees. A significant rise in spike-specific TCR breadth and depth was observed after two AZD1222 doses relative to day 0 and relative to MenACWY recipients. Participants were mostly white British, with more females than males. The authors suggested clonal diversity may have been underestimated. In the small 56-69-year group, the increase in depth fell short of significance, most likely because of low power. CD4 TCRs associated with the vaccine covered the entire spike protein, and the dominant responses were in regions 160-218 and 743-854. Epitopes outside the regions mutated in the B.1.351 and B.1.1.7 variants were reportedly recognized by nearly half of the unique spike-specific TCRs. Because no day 14 peak-response samples were available, the repertoires could be characterized only after the peak T cell response.

The CDR3 regions of human TCRbeta chains were subjected to immunosequencing. Turning to the authors' computational methods: Repertoire TCRs were checked for matches against a reference library of SARS-CoV-2-specific TCRs that had been generated using the MIRA antigen-specificity platform. Breadth meant the fraction of unique TCRs that were SARS-CoV-2-associated, whereas depth meant the fraction of total T cells that were SARS-CoV-2-associated. Using the MIRA data, each spike-specific TCR was assigned both to the spike region to which the TCR was reactive and to a CD4 or CD8 class. Log10-transformed breadth and depth values were compared by one-way ANOVA with Sidak's multiple comparisons tests. Drawn from immuneACCESS, this table holds only the in-frame rearrangements with V and J called that TCRdb kept. Clones are partly lost; checked studies trace under half to an unresolved V gene and leave the rest unexplained. V, J and clone size reflect that table, while D and trimming were determined from the DNA. The sample table records around 80,000 clones; roughly 90% of these occur just once. The top ten hold under 5% of the sample.

Comments on this clone: Its antigen is not yet known. One base away there is no much larger clone; base qualities are not given.

The meaning of the sample's time point label: about 28 days (+/-7) after the second vaccine dose. Because spike-specific TCR depth and breadth did not differ between the two schedules, AZD1222 recipients who got a second dose at roughly 4 weeks were pooled with those who got a second dose at roughly 12 weeks. The vaccinee samples were drawn from two UK trials, COV001 and COV002, one of which was a single-blind randomized controlled phase 2/3 trial testing AZD1222 (ChAdOx1 nCoV-19) in healthy adults. For TCRbeta chain sequencing, PBMC samples were collected from trial participants at day 0 and at day 28 after the second dose.

The chain links TRBV9 with TRBJ2-1, and TRBD2 aligns with 11 junction nucleotides. Here the sequenced sample was peripheral blood, taken 28 days after the second AZD1222 dose. This TCR derives from an adult who received the AZD1222 COVID-19 vaccine. The CDR3 here reads CASSDPTSGTEQFF. The DNA sequence is as follows: TGTGCCAGCAGCGACCCGACTAGCGGGACTGAGCAGTTCTTC.